Below, 30 T cell receptor beta chains from the same sample are listed, as sequenced in a study of CD8 T cells in Susac syndrome. Random-hexamer reverse transcription was applied to roughly 0.5 to 1 ug RNA. TCRdb re-called the immunoSEQ multiplex PCR reads through MiXCR, storing one row per CDR3 protein. In the table there are some 100,000 distinct CDR3 sequences, around 90% of which are singletons. Sequencing used CD4+ T cells from PBMCs. The receptor source for this set is a human donor in good health.

The chain uses TRBV7-3 and TRBJ2-2; TRBD2 might be the D (6 bases). The CDR3 sequence is 14 residues long. Trimming left V 8 bases short and J 1 base short, with 11 bases between. Per germline, CDR1 SGHTA and CDR2 FQGTGA. The CDR3 loop reads CASSYGGNTGELFF. In nucleotides, the CDR3 is TGTGCCAGCTCCTACGGGGGGAACACCGGGGAGCTGTTTTTT.

The chain has TRBV7-9 and TRBJ1-3; possible D gene TRBD1, 5 bases. V gave up 4 bases and J gave up 0 bases, with 13 bases separating them. The CDR3 totals 16 residues. Germline values: CDR1 SEHNR, CDR2 FQNEAQ (reference sequence). This CDR3 reads CASSSAGSSSGNTIYF. The CDR3 bases are TGTGCCAGCAGCTCGGCAGGGTCAAGCTCTGGAAACACCATATATTTT. Full variable domain (remainder filled in from reference TRBV7-9 and TRBJ1-3): DTGVSQNPRHKITKRGQNVTFRCDPISEHNRLYWYRQTLGQGPEFLTYFQNEAQLEKSRLLSDRFSAERPKGSFSTLEIQRTEQGDSAMYLCASSSAGSSSGNTIYFGEGSWLTVV.

The V and J genes are TRBV3-1 and TRBJ2-5; 9 nucleotides agree with TRBD2. Germline lookup yields CDR1 LGHDT and CDR2 YNNKEL (reference sequence). Unmatched junction bases numbered 9, after V lost 6 bases and J lost 1 base. The CDR3 has 16 amino acids. This CDR3 reads CASRLGLAIGQETQYF. CDR3 sequence (DNA): TGTGCCAGCAGATTAGGACTAGCGATTGGCCAAGAGACCCAGTACTTC.

The chain employs TRBV29-1 and TRBJ2-3, with D hard to call. Germline V gene sequence: CDR1 SQVTM, CDR2 ANQGSEA. The CDR3 has 12 amino acids. The V end was cut by 7 bases, the J end by 2 bases, with 10 bases between. The CDR3 loop is CSAAISTDTQYF. DNA of the CDR3: TGCAGCGCCGCGATTTCCACAGATACGCAGTATTTT.

This chain connects TRBV4-3 to TRBJ1-5; D remains ambiguous. The germline V gene has CDR1 LGHNA and CDR2 YSLEER. Trimming stripped 0 bases from V and 7 bases from J, with 13 bases between. The CDR3 has 15 amino acids. Here the CDR3 DNA reads TGCGCCAGCAGCCAAGATTACGAAGGAAAGCAGCCCCAGCATTTT. Its translation is CASSQDYEGKQPQHF.

The V call is TRBV18, the J call TRBJ1-5, with D possibly matching TRBD1 (5 bases). The CDR3 length is 15 residues. V shed 6 bases and J shed 1 base, with 13 bases lying between them. Germline CDR1 and CDR2: KGHSH and LQKENI. CDR3 coding DNA: TGTGCCAGCTCGCCCCAGGGTGTGAGCAATCAGCCCCAGCATTTT. It translates to CASSPQGVSNQPQHF. Using reference TRBV18 and TRBJ1-5 for the parts outside the CDR3, the full variable domain is NAGVMQNPRHLVRRRGQEARLRCSPMKGHSHVYWYRQLPEEGLKFMVYLQKENIIDESGMPKERFSAEFPKEGPSILRIQQVVRGDSAAYFCASSPQGVSNQPQHFGDGTRLSIL.

V and J are TRBV29-1 and TRBJ2-1, with 11 positions matching TRBD2. The CDR3 covers 14 residues. Germline trimming cut 8 bases from V and 7 bases from J; bases unmatched to any gene: 10. CDR1 is SQVTM, CDR2 ANQGSEA, per germline. CDR3 protein: CSWVAGGPGNEQFF. CDR3 in DNA: TGCAGCTGGGTAGCGGGAGGGCCTGGGAATGAGCAGTTCTTC.

The rearrangement uses TRBV19 and TRBJ2-2; tentative D call: TRBD2 (6 bases). This CDR3 has 14 residues. V gave up 5 bases and J gave up 0 bases, with 7 bases separating them. Germline V lookup: CDR1 LNHDA, CDR2 SQIVND (reference sequence). This chain's CDR3 is CASSWGANTGELFF. In DNA form, the CDR3 reads TGTGCCAGTAGTTGGGGGGCGAACACCGGGGAGCTGTTTTTT. Full variable domain (remainder filled in from reference TRBV19 and TRBJ2-2): DGGITQSPKYLFRKEGQNVTLSCEQNLNHDAMYWYRQDPGQGLRLIYYSQIVNDFQKGDIAEGYSVSREKKESFPLTVTSAQKNPTAFYLCASSWGANTGELFFGEGSRLTVL.

This rearrangement joins TRBV4-2 to TRBJ2-7, with 9 bases lining up with TRBD1. The CDR3 covers 14 residues. Trimming cost V 4 bases and J 10 bases; bases outside gene matches: 11. Germline assignment: CDR1 LGHNA and CDR2 YNFKEQ. CDR3 sequence: CASSRELGQGRQYF. The CDR3 nucleotides read TGTGCCAGCAGCCGCGAATTGGGACAGGGTCGTCAGTACTTC.

The gene calls are TRBV19 and TRBJ2-4; 9 positions match TRBD1. The germline V gene has CDR1 LNHDA and CDR2 SQIVND (reference sequence). V shed 3 bases and J 0 bases; nucleotides not matched to a gene: 9. The CDR3 is 18 amino acids. The CDR3 DNA reads as TGTGCCAGTAGTATGAGACCTGGACAGGGGCTAGCCAAAAACATTCAGTACTTC. This sequence encodes CASSMRPGQGLAKNIQYF.

The CDR3 region has the DNA TGTGCCAGCAGCGTCGCGCGGGTCACTGAAGCTTTCTTT. It specifies CASSVARVTEAFF. The rearrangement joins TRBV11-1 to TRBJ1-1; D gene uncertain. Trimming cost V 5 bases and J 4 bases, with 11 bases left between them. Germline assignment: CDR1 SGHAT and CDR2 FQDESV (reference sequence). The CDR3 runs 13 residues.

The V call is TRBV4-3, the J call TRBJ2-1, with 10 positions matching TRBD2. This CDR3 is 16 amino acids long. The ends lost 3 bases at V and 3 bases at J; junction bases unmatched: 5. CDR1 LGHNA and CDR2 YSLEER come from the germline V gene. The CDR3 spells CASSQITSGIYNEQFF. The DNA of the CDR3 is TGCGCCAGCAGCCAGATTACTAGCGGGATCTACAATGAGCAGTTCTTC.

The chain employs TRBV7-3 and TRBJ2-2; TRBD2 might be the D (6 bases). The CDR3 consists of 15 residues. The germline V gene has CDR1 SGHTA and CDR2 FQGTGA. The V gene lost 4 bases and the J gene lost 3 bases, with 12 bases spanning the gap. The DNA for the CDR3 is TGTGCCAGCAGCTACGCCGGGACTGACACCGGGGAGCTGTTTTTT. This encodes CASSYAGTDTGELFF.

V is TRBV19 and J is TRBJ1-1; D gene ambiguous. V dropped 5 bases and J dropped 5 bases, with 18 bases sitting between them. This CDR3 region has 15 residues. CDR1 LNHDA and CDR2 SQIVND come from the germline V gene (reference sequence). The CDR3, as DNA: TGTGCCAGTAGTTCCACCATGGGGAGGAGGACTGAAGCTTTCTTT. Translation: CASSSTMGRRTEAFF.

The gene calls are TRBV29-1 and TRBJ1-1; D ambiguous. Trimming cost V 4 bases and J 6 bases, with 9 bases left between them. CDR3 length: 11 residues. CDR1 is SQVTM and CDR2 is ANQGSEA in the germline V gene. The CDR3 sequence is CSVADLPEAFF. CDR3 nucleotides: TGCAGCGTTGCCGACCTACCTGAAGCTTTCTTT.

V usage is TRBV20-1 and J usage is TRBJ2-5; TRBD2 might be the D (6 bases). V lost 3 bases and J lost 7, with 18 bases in between. CDR1 and CDR2 from the germline V gene are DFQATT and SNEGSKA (reference sequence). This CDR3 is 14 amino acids long. CDR3 coding DNA: TGCAGTGCTAGCAGCGGGCAACGTTCGCGGACCCAGTACTTC. Protein: CSASSGQRSRTQYF.

The V and J genes are TRBV7-9 and TRBJ2-3; D is perhaps TRBD1 (5 bases). The CDR3 runs 13 residues. Germline CDR1 and CDR2: SEHNR and FQNEAQ (reference sequence). Trimming took off 5 bases at V and 3 bases at J, with 9 bases between the two ends. CDR3 sequence: CASSRQPTDTQYF. The DNA of the CDR3 is TGTGCCAGCAGCCGACAGCCGACAGATACGCAGTATTTT.

The chain recombines TRBV7-9 with TRBJ2-1, with 8 bases that match TRBD1. Trimming cost V 6 bases and J 5 bases; bases outside gene matches: 6. The CDR3 extends over 14 amino acids. Germline V gene sequence: CDR1 SEHNR, CDR2 FQNEAQ (reference sequence). The DNA for the CDR3 is TGTGCCAGCAGGTCAGGGGGCGGAAACAATGAGCAGTTCTTC. This sequence encodes CASRSGGGNNEQFF.

The rearrangement joins TRBV7-2 to TRBJ2-5; 7 positions agree with TRBD2. The ends lost 2 bases at V and 4 bases at J; junction bases unmatched: 16. The CDR3 contains 18 residues. Germline V CDR1 and CDR2: SGHTA, FQGNSA. The CDR3, as DNA: TGTGCCAGCAGCTTAAAATCCGTCCGACTAGCCGGAGGAGAGACCCAGTACTTC. Encoded protein: CASSLKSVRLAGGETQYF.

V and J are TRBV6-2 or TRBV6-3 and TRBJ2-5, with D unresolved. Germline V CDR1 and CDR2: MNHEY, SVGEGT. V lost 5 bases, J lost 5 bases, and 12 bases lay in between. The CDR3 has 13 residues. For the CDR3, the DNA is TGTGCCAGCAGTCCCTCGATTATGGAGACCCAGTACTTC. Protein: CASSPSIMETQYF.

V is TRBV30 and J is TRBJ1-1; D is ambiguous. In germline, CDR1 is GTSNPN, CDR2 SVGIG (reference sequence). The CDR3 is made up of 14 amino acids. V shed 4 bases and J shed 6 bases, with 18 bases lying between them. CDR3 in DNA: TGTGCCTGGAATAACTCCCCGACTGGCTCTGAAGCTTTCTTT. Translating it yields CAWNNSPTGSEAFF.

The V gene is TRBV19, the J gene TRBJ2-1; TRBD1 or TRBD2 may be the D gene (5 bases each). Germline V CDR1 and CDR2: LNHDA, SQIVND (reference sequence). The CDR3 runs to 16 residues. V was cut by 6 bases and J by 4 bases, with 19 bases left in between. The CDR3 is CASSPREGTGYNEQFF. CDR3 DNA sequence: TGTGCCAGTAGCCCTAGAGAGGGGACGGGGTACAATGAGCAGTTCTTC.

This chain uses TRBV7-2 with TRBJ1-1; D is undetermined. With 1 base removed from V and 13 bases from J, the gap between germline ends came to 13 bases. The germline gives CDR1 SGHTA, CDR2 FQGNSA. CDR3 length equals 12 residues. CDR3 bases: TGTGCCAGCAGCTTAGGCTCTACTGGAGGTTTCTTT. Its protein product is CASSLGSTGGFF.

This sequence joins TRBV7-2 and TRBJ1-2; possibly TRBD1 for D (5 bases). Germline V gene data show CDR1 as SGHTA and CDR2 as FQGNSA. V was pared by 4 bases and J by 2 bases, with 11 bases between. This CDR3 has 14 residues. The CDR3 is CASSSRVVNYGYTF. CDR3 nucleotides: TGTGCCAGCAGCTCCAGGGTCGTCAACTATGGCTACACCTTC.

The chain is built from TRBV7-8 and TRBJ2-7; D is undetermined. Trimming removed 1 base at V and 1 base at J, with 20 bases between. Germline V gene lookup returns CDR1 SGHVS and CDR2 FQNEAQ. The CDR3 sequence is 18 residues long. The CDR3 sequence is CASSLVGTASTFSYEQYF. As DNA, the CDR3 is TGTGCCAGCAGCTTAGTAGGAACAGCCTCCACCTTTTCCTACGAGCAGTACTTC.

The rearrangement joins TRBV15 to TRBJ2-1; D ambiguous. From germline, CDR1 is LNHNV and CDR2 YYDKDF (reference sequence). The CDR3 length is 12 residues. V lost 0 bases and J 9 bases, leaving 6 bases between the germline ends. The CDR3 bases are TGTGCCACCAGCAGAGATAGTATTGAGCAGTTCTTC. Amino acid sequence: CATSRDSIEQFF.

This clonotype appeared once. J is TRBJ1-2 and V is TRBV3-1, with 7 bases aligning to TRBD1. The CDR3 sequence is 16 residues long. The germline V gene encodes CDR1 LGHDT and CDR2 YNNKEL (reference sequence). Unmatched junction bases numbered 9, after V lost 2 bases and J lost 3 bases. CDR3 sequence: CASSQIRRGGDYGYTF. The CDR3 nucleotides read TGTGCCAGCAGCCAAATCCGAAGAGGGGGCGACTATGGCTACACCTTC.

The V call is TRBV7-9, the J call TRBJ2-5, with 10 bases aligning to TRBD1. Germline CDR1 SEHNR, CDR2 FQNEAQ (reference sequence). V lost 2 bases, J lost 1 base, and 10 bases stayed unmatched. This CDR3 comprises 18 residues. The CDR3: CASSLTLGRDRGQETQYF. In DNA, the CDR3 is TGTGCCAGCAGCTTAACTTTAGGAAGGGACAGGGGCCAAGAGACCCAGTACTTC.

This chain joins TRBV14 and TRBJ2-7; 8 nucleotides match TRBD1. Germline-derived CDR1 and CDR2 are SGHDN and FVKESK. CDR3 length: 15 residues. Losses at the gene ends were 2 bases for V and 4 bases for J; bases not matched to a gene: 7. The CDR3 coding sequence is TGTGCCAGCAGCCAATCTCGGGACAGGCTTTACGAGCAGTACTTC. It specifies CASSQSRDRLYEQYF.

The V and J genes are TRBV7-2 and TRBJ2-7; D call uncertain. With 3 bases removed from V and 5 bases from J, the gap between germline ends came to 5 bases. This CDR3 comprises 11 residues. Germline V gene data show CDR1 as SGHTA and CDR2 as FQGNSA. The CDR3 bases are TGTGCCAGCAGCTTTCAAAACGAGCAGTACTTC. This codes for CASSFQNEQYF. Full variable domain (missing parts from reference TRBV7-2 and TRBJ2-7): GAGVSQSPSNKVTEKGKDVELRCDPISGHTALYWYRQSLGQGLEFLIYFQGNSAPDKSGLPSDRFSAERTGGSVSTLTIQRTQQEDSAVYLCASSFQNEQYFGPGTRLTVT.